A single sample is the source of the 24 T cell receptor beta chains below, sequenced in a study of T-cell reconstitution after alpha-beta-depleted transplantation in children. The library targeted TCRbeta and was prepared with unique molecular identifiers. Each CDR3 protein is one row after TCRdb ran MiXCR on the PCR reads. This table has around 700,000 distinct CDR3 sequences, over 10% appearing once. Sequenced material: PBMCs, taken before TCRalphabeta/CD19-depleted stem cell transplant. These receptors originate from a girl aged 2-15 years with congenital amegakaryocytic thrombocytopenia, due to receive a stem cell transplant.

The chain couples TRBV27 to TRBJ2-1; 8 bases agree with TRBD2. The CDR3 sequence is 15 residues long. V trimming: 6 bases; J trimming: 0 bases; junction bases outside the gene matches: 4. Looked up from germline, CDR1 is MNHEY and CDR2 is SMNVEV (reference sequence). CDR3 sequence reads: CASRTGTSSYNEQFF. The CDR3 region has the DNA TGTGCCAGCAGGACCGGGACTAGCTCCTACAATGAGCAGTTCTTC.

This rearrangement joins TRBV5-1 to TRBJ2-1; TRBD2 agrees at 9 bases. CDR1 SGHRS and CDR2 YFSETQ come from the germline V gene. This CDR3 comprises 15 residues. The V segment lost 5 bases and the J segment 4 bases; nucleotides outside the gene matches: 7. The CDR3 sequence is CASRRGSGGYNEQFF. CDR3 in DNA: TGCGCCAGCAGGCGAGGAAGCGGGGGGTACAATGAGCAGTTCTTC.

The chain carries TRBV27 and TRBJ2-3; 8 nucleotides match TRBD2. Germline CDR1 MNHEY, CDR2 SMNVEV (reference sequence). Germline trimming cut 0 bases from V and 2 bases from J; bases unmatched to any gene: 10. There are 18 residues in the CDR3. The CDR3 sequence: CASSLSVGLDTPTDTQYF. CDR3 nucleotides: TGTGCCAGCAGTTTATCGGTGGGACTAGATACCCCCACAGATACGCAGTATTTT.

This clonotype showed up just a few times. The rearrangement links TRBV7-2 to TRBJ2-1; D not resolved. The CDR3 spans 15 residues. V shed 1 base and J shed 9 bases, with 16 bases lying between them. Looked up from germline, CDR1 is SGHTA and CDR2 is FQGNSA. CDR3 bases: TGTGCCAGCAGCTTAGAGATGGGCAGGTCGTCTGAGCAGTTCTTC. Protein: CASSLEMGRSSEQFF.

J is TRBJ2-7 and V is TRBV27; 7 nucleotides line up with TRBD2. The V gene's germline CDR1 is MNHEY and CDR2 SMNVEV (reference sequence). The V gene end was trimmed by 0 bases and the J gene end by 4 bases; junction bases not matched to a gene: 6. The length of the CDR3 is 15 residues. CDR3 protein: CASSLSQTSRYEQYF. In nucleotides, the CDR3 is TGTGCCAGCAGTTTATCTCAGACTAGCAGATACGAGCAGTACTTC.

The chain has TRBV20-1 and TRBJ2-1, with a possible D match to TRBD2 (6 bases). The V end lost 6 bases, the J end lost 3 bases, and 9 bases lay between the germline ends. The germline CDR1 and CDR2 sequences are DFQATT and SNEGSKA (reference sequence). The CDR3 has 12 amino acids. CDR3 DNA: TGCAGTGCGGTCGGGAGCTACAATGAGCAGTTCTTC. Protein sequence: CSAVGSYNEQFF.

This clonotype was detected many times. This chain uses TRBV12-3 or TRBV12-4 with TRBJ1-1, with 9 bases matching TRBD1. The CDR3 sequence is 17 residues long. Trimming removed 3 bases from V and 5 bases from J; junction bases left unmatched: 13. In DNA form, the CDR3 reads TGTGCCAGCAGTTTCGAAGGGGGGACAGGGAGACGTACTGAAGCTTTCTTT. Protein sequence: CASSFEGGTGRRTEAFF.

This sequence joins TRBV7-2 and TRBJ1-4; D unresolved. This CDR3 is 14 amino acids long. V lost 3 bases, J lost 3 bases, and 8 bases lay in between. Germline assignment: CDR1 SGHTA and CDR2 FQGNSA. CDR3 sequence: CASSLRFANEKLFF. CDR3 DNA: TGTGCCAGCAGCTTGAGGTTCGCTAATGAAAAACTGTTTTTT.

This clonotype was found many times. This chain uses TRBV20-1 with TRBJ2-3; TRBD2 matches 11 bases. The CDR3 covers 17 residues. V lost 3 bases to trimming and J lost 0 bases; unmatched junction nucleotides: 8. Germline CDR1 DFQATT, CDR2 SNEGSKA (reference sequence). The CDR3 coding sequence is TGCAGTGCTAGCCCCGGGACTAGCGGAGCCAGCACAGATACGCAGTATTTT. Amino acids: CSASPGTSGASTDTQYF.

This clonotype was observed many times. The J gene is TRBJ1-5, the V gene TRBV20-1; TRBD1 matches at 10 bases. Germline loops: CDR1 DFQATT, CDR2 SNEGSKA (reference sequence). The CDR3 is made up of 15 amino acids. After removal of 0 bases from V and 5 bases from J, the junction contained 4 bases not matched to a gene. The CDR3 sequence is CSAREGQGNHQPQHF. CDR3 bases: TGCAGTGCTAGAGAGGGACAGGGGAACCATCAGCCCCAGCATTTT.

The table lists this clonotype with many counts. This rearrangement joins TRBV5-1 to TRBJ2-2; 9 nucleotides match TRBD1. The germline V gene encodes CDR1 SGHRS and CDR2 YFSETQ. V lost 5 bases, J lost 4 bases, and 6 bases stayed unmatched. The CDR3 runs 15 residues. The CDR3 sequence: CASRPGQGSTGELFF. CDR3 coding DNA: TGCGCCAGCAGACCTGGACAGGGGTCCACCGGGGAGCTGTTTTTT.

The rearrangement joins TRBV20-1 to TRBJ2-5, with 15 bases fitting TRBD2. The germline V gene encodes CDR1 DFQATT and CDR2 SNEGSKA (reference sequence). The CDR3 contains 17 residues. J was trimmed by 5 bases and V by 0 bases; bases with no gene match: 7. Written as DNA, the CDR3 is TGCAGTGCTAGAGATCCCGGGACTAGCGGGAGGCCGGAGACCCAGTACTTC. Translated: CSARDPGTSGRPETQYF.

This clonotype was detected many times. The rearrangement uses TRBV10-3 and TRBJ2-7; the D gene is possibly TRBD1 (6 bases). The CDR3 sequence is 13 residues long. CDR1 and CDR2 from the germline V gene are ENHRY and SYGVKD. The germline V and J ends were trimmed by 10 bases and 5 bases, with 18 bases remaining between them. CDR3 loop: CATNRDTEDEQYF. The CDR3 coding sequence is TGTGCCACCAACCGGGACACGGAAGACGAGCAGTACTTC.

The chain uses TRBV14 and TRBJ2-3; 9 bases agree with TRBD1. The length of the CDR3 is 16 residues. The V and J ends lost 0 bases and 0 bases, in that order; junction bases with no gene match: 1. Germline V lookup: CDR1 SGHDN, CDR2 FVKESK. This CDR3 is CASSQEGQGSTDTQYF. The CDR3 bases are TGTGCCAGCAGCCAAGAGGGACAGGGAAGCACAGATACGCAGTATTTT.

This clonotype was picked up a small number of times. This chain uses TRBV12-3 or TRBV12-4 with TRBJ2-1, with 7 positions matching TRBD1. With 2 bases clipped from V and 5 bases from J, the junction kept 3 bases outside the gene matches. The CDR3 is 14 amino acids. CDR3 amino acids: CASSLMQGDNEQFF. DNA of the CDR3: TGTGCCAGCAGTTTAATGCAGGGGGACAATGAGCAGTTCTTC.

The table lists this clonotype with a count of one. V is TRBV12-3 or TRBV12-4 and J is TRBJ2-2; 9 bases map to TRBD2. CDR3 length: 17 amino acids. The V segment lost 5 bases and the J segment 1 base; nucleotides outside the gene matches: 8. CDR3 nucleotides: TGTGCCAGCAGTCAATCACGACTAGCGGTGAACACCGGGGAGCTGTTTTTT. Amino acids: CASSQSRLAVNTGELFF.

This clonotype was seen a handful of times. The genes are TRBV5-6 and TRBJ2-1; D unresolved. V gave up 3 bases and J gave up 8 bases, with 9 bases separating them. From germline, CDR1 is SGHDT and CDR2 YYEEEE. The CDR3 loop spans 12 amino acids. The CDR3 sequence is CASSWGLDEQFF. DNA for the CDR3: TGTGCCAGCAGCTGGGGTTTGGATGAGCAGTTCTTC.

This clonotype was recorded at least ten times. The rearrangement joins TRBV12-3 or TRBV12-4 to TRBJ2-1; a possible D gene is TRBD1 (6 bases). V lost 6 bases to trimming and J lost 0 bases, with 9 bases between them. This CDR3 has 14 amino acids. CDR3 in DNA: TGTGCCAGCAGCCCGGACAGCTCCTACAATGAGCAGTTCTTC. Translated: CASSPDSSYNEQFF.

This clonotype was recorded at least ten times. V is TRBV20-1 and J is TRBJ2-3, with no clear D. The CDR3 is made up of 14 amino acids. CDR1 and CDR2 (germline): DFQATT, SNEGSKA (reference sequence). With 5 bases removed from V and 0 bases from J, the gap between germline ends came to 12 bases. The CDR3 region is CSALGFSSTDTQYF. The CDR3 DNA follows: TGCAGTGCTCTGGGGTTTTCTAGCACAGATACGCAGTATTTT.

The table lists this clonotype with a few counts. This chain uses TRBV10-3 with TRBJ2-7, with 9 positions matching TRBD1. Per germline, CDR1 ENHRY and CDR2 SYGVKD. Trimming took 10 bases from V and 7 from J; bases not matched to a gene: 11. This CDR3 comprises 13 residues. CDR3 amino acids: CATETGGRKEQYF. DNA for the CDR3: TGTGCCACCGAGACAGGGGGAAGGAAAGAGCAGTACTTC.

The rearrangement links TRBV7-9 to TRBJ2-5; no reliable D call. The ends were cut back, 1 base at V and 5 bases at J, with 14 bases in the middle. Looked up from germline, CDR1 is SEHNR and CDR2 is FQNEAQ (reference sequence). The CDR3 covers 15 residues. The CDR3 DNA is TGTGCCAGCAGCTTAGGGACCATCCTGGGGGAGACCCAGTACTTC. Translated: CASSLGTILGETQYF.

The table lists this clonotype with a few counts. This rearrangement joins TRBV5-1 to TRBJ1-1; D possibly corresponds to TRBD1 (5 bases). This CDR3 comprises 13 residues. Looked up from germline, CDR1 is SGHRS and CDR2 is YFSETQ. The V end lost 2 bases, the J end lost 4 bases, and 9 bases lay between the germline ends. CDR3 protein: CASSLRGATEAFF. CDR3 sequence (DNA): TGCGCCAGCAGCTTACGAGGGGCCACTGAAGCTTTCTTT.

Comment on this clonotype: With a much larger clone just one base away, this may be a read error. The V call is TRBV12-3 or TRBV12-4, the J call TRBJ1-2, with D possibly matching TRBD1 (6 bases). This CDR3 region has 16 residues. CDR3 residues: CASSLLRGGQTYGDTF. The CDR3 DNA follows: TGTGCCAGCAGTTTGTTGCGAGGCGGACAGACCTATGGCGACACCTTC.

This clonotype was recorded a few times. The chain employs TRBV10-3 and TRBJ2-5; 8 bases are shared with TRBD2. The CDR3 extends over 14 amino acids. The V segment lost 5 bases and the J segment 5 bases; nucleotides outside the gene matches: 7. CDR1 and CDR2 from the germline V gene are ENHRY and SYGVKD. CDR3 DNA sequence: TGTGCCATCAGTACCCGGGGGGGCGGTGAGACCCAGTACTTC. Translation gives CAISTRGGGETQYF.